The present T cell receptor beta chain was sequenced within a study of T cells in tumors after PD-1 blockade. At the level of the study: Some patients also took daily vismodegib 150 mg during anti-PD-1 treatment.

The CDR3 totals 16 residues. V lost 0 bases and J lost 3; bases outside the gene matches: 6. The germline CDR1 and CDR2 sequences are SGHRS and YFSETQ. Study results and limitations: Most post-therapy expanded exhausted CD8+ clones were new, undetected before treatment. Blood contained about two fifths of the tumor's TCR clonotypes.

This clone was recorded a few times. The antigen remains unidentified. Repertoires were generated with immunoSEQ multiplex PCR, while TCRdb's copy carries only in-frame clones and drops some. The sample has some 11,000 clones, 60% to 70% seen once. Sequencing was performed on tumor tissue, taken before anti-PD-1 treatment. The chain is built from TRBV5-1 and TRBJ1-3, with 7 nucleotides matching TRBD1. This sequence was found in a human donor with basal cell carcinoma. This chain's CDR3 is CASSLAAGGDGNTIYF. The CDR3 DNA reads TGCGCCAGCAGCTTGGCCGCAGGGGGAGATGGAAACACCATATATTTT.